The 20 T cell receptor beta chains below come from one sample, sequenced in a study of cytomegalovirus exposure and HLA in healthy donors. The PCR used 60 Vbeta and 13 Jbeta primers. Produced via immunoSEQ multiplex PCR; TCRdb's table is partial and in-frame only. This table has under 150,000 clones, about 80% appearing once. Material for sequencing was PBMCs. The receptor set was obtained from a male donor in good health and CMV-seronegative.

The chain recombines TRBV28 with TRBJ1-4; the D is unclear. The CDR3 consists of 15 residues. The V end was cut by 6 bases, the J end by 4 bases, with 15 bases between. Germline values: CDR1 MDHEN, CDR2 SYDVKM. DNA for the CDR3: TGTGCCAGCAGACCCGGGGTCAGCTTTAATGAAAAACTGTTTTTT. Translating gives CASRPGVSFNEKLFF.

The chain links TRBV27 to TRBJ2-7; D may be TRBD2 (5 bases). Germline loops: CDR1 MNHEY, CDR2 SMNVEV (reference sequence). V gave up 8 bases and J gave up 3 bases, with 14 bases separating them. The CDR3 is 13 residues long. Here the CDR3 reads CASAEGSGYEQYF. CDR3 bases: TGTGCCAGCGCCGAAGGGAGCGGCTACGAGCAGTACTTC.

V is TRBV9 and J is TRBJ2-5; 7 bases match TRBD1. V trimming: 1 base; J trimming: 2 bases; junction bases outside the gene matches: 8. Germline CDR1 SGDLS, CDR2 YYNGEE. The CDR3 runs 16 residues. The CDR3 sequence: CASSVRGLGVQETQYF. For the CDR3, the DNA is TGTGCCAGCAGCGTAAGGGGGCTCGGGGTGCAAGAGACCCAGTACTTC. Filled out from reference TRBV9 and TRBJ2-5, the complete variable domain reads DSGVTQTPKHLITATGQRVTLRCSPRSGDLSVYWYQQSLDQGLQFLIQYYNGEERAKGNILERFSAQQFPDLHSELNLSSLELGDSALYFCASSVRGLGVQETQYFGPGTRLLVL.

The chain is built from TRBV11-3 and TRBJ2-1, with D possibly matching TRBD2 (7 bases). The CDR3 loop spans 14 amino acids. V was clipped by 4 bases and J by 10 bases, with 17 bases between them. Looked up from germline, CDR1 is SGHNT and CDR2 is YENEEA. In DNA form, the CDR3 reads TGTGCCAGCAGCTCGGCGGGGGCCGTGGCGGAGCAGTTCTTC. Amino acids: CASSSAGAVAEQFF.

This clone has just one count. Written as DNA, the CDR3 is TGTGCCAGCAGTTTGAACTTCCCCTCCTACAATGAGCAGTTCTTC. Its translation is CASSLNFPSYNEQFF. This rearrangement joins TRBV27 to TRBJ2-1; D remains ambiguous. CDR3 length: 15 amino acids. From germline, CDR1 is MNHEY and CDR2 SMNVEV (reference sequence). V was shortened by 3 bases and J by 0 bases, with 9 bases between the two germline ends.

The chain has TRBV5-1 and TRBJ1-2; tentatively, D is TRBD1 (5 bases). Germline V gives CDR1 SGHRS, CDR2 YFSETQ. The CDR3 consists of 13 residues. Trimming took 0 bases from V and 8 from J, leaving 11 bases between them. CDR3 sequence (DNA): TGCGCCAGCAGCTTGGAACAGGTCGAAGGCTACACCTTC. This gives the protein CASSLEQVEGYTF.

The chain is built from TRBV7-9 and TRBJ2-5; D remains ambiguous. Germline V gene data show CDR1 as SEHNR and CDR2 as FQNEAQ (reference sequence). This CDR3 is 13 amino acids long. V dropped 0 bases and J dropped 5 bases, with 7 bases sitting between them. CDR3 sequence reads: CASSLAQQETQYF. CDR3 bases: TGTGCCAGCAGCTTAGCTCAACAGGAGACCCAGTACTTC.

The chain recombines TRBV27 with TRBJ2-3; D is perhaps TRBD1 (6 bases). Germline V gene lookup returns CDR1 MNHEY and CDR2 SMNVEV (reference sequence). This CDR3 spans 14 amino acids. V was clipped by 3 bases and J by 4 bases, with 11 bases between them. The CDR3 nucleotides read TGTGCCAGCAGTTTGAGGGGGATCCCAGATACGCAGTATTTT. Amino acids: CASSLRGIPDTQYF.

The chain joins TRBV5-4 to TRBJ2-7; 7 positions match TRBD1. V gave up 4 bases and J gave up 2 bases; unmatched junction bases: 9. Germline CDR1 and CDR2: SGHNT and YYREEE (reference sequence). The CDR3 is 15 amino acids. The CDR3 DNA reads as TGTGCCAGCAGCGGCCGGACAGGTTGGACCTACGAGCAGTACTTC. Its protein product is CASSGRTGWTYEQYF.

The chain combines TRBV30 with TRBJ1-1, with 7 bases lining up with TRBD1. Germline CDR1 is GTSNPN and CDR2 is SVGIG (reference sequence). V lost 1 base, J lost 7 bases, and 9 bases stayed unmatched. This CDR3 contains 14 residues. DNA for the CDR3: TGTGCCTGGAGTGGGGGCACAGGGGTAGTTGAAGCTTTCTTT. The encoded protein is CAWSGGTGVVEAFF.

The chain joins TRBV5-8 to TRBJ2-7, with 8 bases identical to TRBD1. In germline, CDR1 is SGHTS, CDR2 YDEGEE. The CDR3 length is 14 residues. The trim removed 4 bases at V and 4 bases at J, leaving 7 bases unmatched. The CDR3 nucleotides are TGTGCCAGCAGCCAAACAGGGGGTGTATACGAGCAGTACTTC. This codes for CASSQTGGVYEQYF. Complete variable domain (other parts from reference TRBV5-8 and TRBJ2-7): EAGVTQSPTHLIKTRGQQATLRCSPISGHTSVYWYQQALGLGLQFLLWYDEGEERNRGNFPPRFSGRQFPNYSSELNVNALELEDSALYLCASSQTGGVYEQYFGPGTRLTVT.

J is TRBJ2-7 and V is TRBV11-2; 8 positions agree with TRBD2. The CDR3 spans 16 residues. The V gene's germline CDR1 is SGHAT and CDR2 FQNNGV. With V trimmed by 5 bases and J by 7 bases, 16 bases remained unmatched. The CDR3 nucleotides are TGTGCCAGCAGCCCACGGTCCAGCGGGGGATATGGAGAGCAGTACTTC. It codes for CASSPRSSGGYGEQYF.

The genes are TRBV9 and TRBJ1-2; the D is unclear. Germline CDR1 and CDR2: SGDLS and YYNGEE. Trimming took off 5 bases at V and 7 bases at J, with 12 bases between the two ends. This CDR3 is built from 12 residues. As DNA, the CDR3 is TGTGCCAGCAGTCTAGAGGGTTTTGGCTACACCTTC. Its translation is CASSLEGFGYTF.

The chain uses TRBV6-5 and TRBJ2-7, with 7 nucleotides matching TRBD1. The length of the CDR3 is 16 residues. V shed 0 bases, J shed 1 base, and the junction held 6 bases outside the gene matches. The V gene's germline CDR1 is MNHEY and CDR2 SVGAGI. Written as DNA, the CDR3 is TGTGCCAGCAGTTACTCGATGGAACAGGGGTCCTACGAGCAGTACTTC. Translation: CASSYSMEQGSYEQYF.

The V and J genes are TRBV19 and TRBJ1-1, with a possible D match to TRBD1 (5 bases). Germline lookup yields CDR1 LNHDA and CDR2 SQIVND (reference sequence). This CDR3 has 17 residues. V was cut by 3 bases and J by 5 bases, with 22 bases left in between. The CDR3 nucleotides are TGTGCCAGTAGTATCGGCTCGGGACTGCCATCGGGGACTGAAGCTTTCTTT. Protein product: CASSIGSGLPSGTEAFF.

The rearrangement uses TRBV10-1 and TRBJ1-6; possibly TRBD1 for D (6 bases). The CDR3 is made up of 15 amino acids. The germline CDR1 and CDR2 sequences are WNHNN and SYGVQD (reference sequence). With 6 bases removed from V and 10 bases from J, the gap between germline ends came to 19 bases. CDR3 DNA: TGCGCCAGCAGCGAGCCGGGACAAAAAGCCTCACCCCTCCACTTT. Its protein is CASSEPGQKASPLHF.

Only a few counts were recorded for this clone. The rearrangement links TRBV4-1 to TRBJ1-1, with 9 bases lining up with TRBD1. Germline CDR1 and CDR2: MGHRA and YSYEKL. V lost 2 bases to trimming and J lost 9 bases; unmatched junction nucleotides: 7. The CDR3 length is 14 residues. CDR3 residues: CASSQPDRGSKAFF. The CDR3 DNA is TGCGCCAGCAGCCAACCCGACAGGGGGTCCAAAGCTTTCTTT.

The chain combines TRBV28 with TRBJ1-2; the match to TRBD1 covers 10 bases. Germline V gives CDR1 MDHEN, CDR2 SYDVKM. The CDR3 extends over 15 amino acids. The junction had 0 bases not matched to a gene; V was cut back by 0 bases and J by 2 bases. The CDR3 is CASSLWGQGNYGYTF. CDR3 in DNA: TGTGCCAGCAGTTTATGGGGACAGGGGAACTATGGCTACACCTTC.

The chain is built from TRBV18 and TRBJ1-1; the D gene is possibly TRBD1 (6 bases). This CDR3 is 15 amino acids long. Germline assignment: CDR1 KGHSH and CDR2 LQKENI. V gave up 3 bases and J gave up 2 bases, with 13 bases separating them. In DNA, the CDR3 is TGTGCCAGCTCACCCCTGGGACAAGTAAACACTGAAGCTTTCTTT. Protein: CASSPLGQVNTEAFF.

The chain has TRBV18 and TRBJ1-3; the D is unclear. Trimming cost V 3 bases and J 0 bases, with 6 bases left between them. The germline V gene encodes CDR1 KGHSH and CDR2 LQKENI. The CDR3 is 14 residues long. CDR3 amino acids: CASSPTSSGNTIYF. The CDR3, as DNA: TGTGCCAGCTCACCGACAAGCTCTGGAAACACCATATATTTT.